A selection of T cell receptor beta chains follows, all from one sample in a study of OX40 agonist ivuxolimab in advanced cancers. The repertoire was sequenced with immunoSEQ multiplex PCR; TCRdb's copy has only in-frame clones and lacks some. Of 60,000 or so clones detected, 90% to 95% appear once; the ten largest clones hold approximately 18%. Sequencing used CD4+ or CD8+ T cells sorted from blood, obtained in a trial of the OX40 agonist ivuxolimab. Source of these receptors: an adult with an advanced solid tumor such as melanoma, head and neck, liver or kidney cancer. CDR3s include the opening cysteine and the closing phenylalanine or tryptophan. Each record gives: D gene, clone size, J gene, V gene, CDR3 DNA, CDR3 protein. A D gene is named only where the DNA matches it firmly. Clone size is given for some rows only: seen once, a few or many times, or a class if the clone is expanded.

>NA|NA|TRBJ2-5|TRBV9
TGTGCCAGCAGCGTAGTCCCAGGGATGGAGACCCAGTACTTC
CASSVVPGMETQYF
>NA|NA|TRBJ2-7|TRBV13
TGTGCAAGCAGGGGTCCCAGCTCCTACGAGCAGTACTTC
CASRGPSSYEQYF
>TRBD1|NA|TRBJ2-5|TRBV9
TGTGCCAGCAGCGTAGGGACCAGGGGGCAGGAGACCCAGTACTTC
CASSVGTRGQETQYF
>NA|NA|TRBJ2-5|TRBV21-1
TGTGCCAGCAGCCTTTTAGGACAAGGAGAGACCCAGTACTTC
CASSLLGQGETQYF
>NA|NA|TRBJ2-5|TRBV28
TGTGCCAGCAGCCTCCGGGACTCCTACCGAGAGACCCAGTACTTC
CASSLRDSYRETQYF
>NA|NA|TRBJ1-1|TRBV9
TGTGCCAGCAGCGTAGGAGACAGGAGAGGCCCTGAAGCTTTCTTT
CASSVGDRRGPEAFF
>NA|NA|TRBJ2-2|TRBV27
TGTGCCAGCAGTTTAGGGGACCTGAACACCGGGGAGCTGTTTTTT
CASSLGDLNTGELFF
>TRBD2|NA|TRBJ2-1|TRBV7-6
TGTGCCAGCAGCTTAGCTACTAGCGGAGATGAGCAGTTCTTC
CASSLATSGDEQFF
>NA|NA|TRBJ1-5|TRBV4-1
TGCGCCAGCAGCCATCTGGGATCTATCCATTTT
CASSHLGSIHF
>TRBD2|NA|TRBJ2-1|TRBV5-1
TGCGCCACTCCTAGCGGGAGAGGTAACAATGAGCAGTTCTTC
CATPSGRGNNEQFF
>TRBD1|NA|TRBJ1-5|TRBV11-2
TGTGCCAGCAGCCCTGCGACAGGGGGCACGCATCAGCCCCAGCATTTT
CASSPATGGTHQPQHF
>TRBD2|NA|TRBJ2-1|TRBV6-4
TGTGCCAGCAGCCTCAGAGCGGGGGGCATAGCCTACAATGAGCAGTTCTTC
CASSLRAGGIAYNEQFF
>TRBD1|NA|TRBJ1-2|TRBV18
TGTGCCAGCTCACCCAGAGACAGGGGTCTGGGACCGAATTCTAACTATGGCTACACCTTC
CASSPRDRGLGPNSNYGYTF
>TRBD2|NA|TRBJ2-1|TRBV4-3
TGCGCCAGCAGCCCCGGGACTAGCGGGAGGTCCAATGAGCAGTTCTTC
CASSPGTSGRSNEQFF
>NA|NA|TRBJ1-4|TRBV9
TGTGCCAGCAGCGACGACAGTAATACCGCAACTAATGAAAAACTGTTTTTT
CASSDDSNTATNEKLFF
>TRBD1|once|TRBJ2-7|TRBV12-5
TGTGCTACACAGGCGGGGACAGGGGTCGCCGAGCAGTACTTC
CATQAGTGVAEQYF
>NA|NA|TRBJ1-5|TRBV7-9
TGTGCCAGCAGCTTAGTCGGGGGGAATGGGCCCCAGCATTTT
CASSLVGGNGPQHF
>NA|NA|TRBJ1-2|TRBV5-4
TGTGCCAGCAGCTTCCCCGTGGGTACTAACTATGGCTACACCTTC
CASSFPVGTNYGYTF
>TRBD1|once|TRBJ2-1|TRBV4-3
TGCGCCAGCAGCCCGGACAGGGGGCTCAGGAATGAGCAGTTCTTC
CASSPDRGLRNEQFF
>NA|NA|TRBJ2-7|TRBV28
TGTGCCAGCACCATCGCCGGGGCCTCCTACGAGCAGTACTTC
CASTIAGASYEQYF
>NA|NA|TRBJ2-7|TRBV7-6
TGTGCCAGCAGCCCCCAGATGGGTTACGAGCAGTACTTC
CASSPQMGYEQYF
>TRBD2|NA|TRBJ2-1|TRBV27
TGTGCCAGCAGTTTGATGACTAGCGGGGACAATGAGCAGTTCTTC
CASSLMTSGDNEQFF
>TRBD1|NA|TRBJ2-2|TRBV5-4
TGTGCCAGCAGCCCGACAGGGGGAGGTACCGGGGAGCTGTTTTTT
CASSPTGGGTGELFF
>TRBD1|NA|TRBJ2-5|TRBV7-3
TGTGCCAGCAGCCGCGGGACAGGGGGGCTGGAGACCCAGTACTTC
CASSRGTGGLETQYF
>NA|NA|TRBJ2-7|TRBV7-9
TGTGCCAGCAGCCATCCCTCAGGCAGGGAATGGTACGAGCAGTACTTC
CASSHPSGREWYEQYF
>NA|NA|TRBJ1-4|TRBV5-6
TGTGCCAGCAGCCGACCGGGAACAACTAATGAAAAACTGTTTTTT
CASSRPGTTNEKLFF
>TRBD1|once|TRBJ1-1|TRBV19
TGTGCCAGTTTCGACCCGGGGACAGCGAACACTGAAGCTTTCTTT
CASFDPGTANTEAFF
>NA|NA|TRBJ1-1|TRBV4-1
TGCGCCAGCAGCCTATCGGGCGGTCCGAAGATGAACACTGAAGCTTTCTTT
CASSLSGGPKMNTEAFF
>TRBD2|once|TRBJ2-5|TRBV7-6
TGTGCCAGCAGCCCCCGCCGGCTAGCGGGAGGGGGAGAGACCCAGTACTTC
CASSPRRLAGGGETQYF
>NA|NA|TRBJ2-5|TRBV27
TGTGCCAGCAGTCTAGGTATTGGGGAGACCCAGTACTTC
CASSLGIGETQYF
>TRBD2|NA|TRBJ2-1|TRBV4-3
TGCGCCAGCAGCCAAGGGGTTAGCGGGAGTTTCGGCCATGAGCAGTTCTTC
CASSQGVSGSFGHEQFF
>TRBD1|NA|TRBJ2-7|TRBV5-8
TGTGCCAGCAGCTCCGGACAGGACTCCCTTGCGGACGCTTCCTTC
CASSSGQDSLADASF
>TRBD1|NA|TRBJ2-7|TRBV9
TGTGCCAGCAGCCCCGGACAGGTGAACGAGCAGTACTTC
CASSPGQVNEQYF
>NA|NA|TRBJ2-7|TRBV25-1
TGTGCCAGCACTCAGGGCTACGAGCAGTACTTC
CASTQGYEQYF
>TRBD2|NA|TRBJ2-7|TRBV5-1
TGCGCCAGCAGCTTGACTAGCGGGGGCTCCTACGAGCAGTACTTC
CASSLTSGGSYEQYF
>TRBD1|NA|TRBJ1-4|TRBV7-9
TGTGCCAGCAGCTCCCGGGACAGGGGAGAAAAACTGTTTTTT
CASSSRDRGEKLFF
>TRBD1|NA|TRBJ1-2|TRBV6-5
TGTGCCAGCAGTTACTATCAGGGGGTCTATGGCTACACCTTC
CASSYYQGVYGYTF
>TRBD2|NA|TRBJ2-4|TRBV6-1
TGTGCCAGCAGTGAAGCAAGGGGACGGGGGGGCATTCAGTACTTC
CASSEARGRGGIQYF
>NA|NA|TRBJ2-7|TRBV7-9
TGTGCCAGCAGCTTAGGGTCAGGGACCTACGAGCAGTACTTC
CASSLGSGTYEQYF
>NA|NA|TRBJ1-2|TRBV7-9
TGTGCCACCAAAGCGGGACCAAACTATGGCTACACCTTC
CATKAGPNYGYTF
>NA|NA|TRBJ2-2|TRBV13
TGTGCCAGCAGCCCCACAACGAACACCGGGGAGCTGTTTTTT
CASSPTTNTGELFF
>NA|NA|TRBJ1-4|TRBV5-6
TGTGCCAGCAGCTTGGACTGGGATTCGGATGAAAAACTGTTTTTT
CASSLDWDSDEKLFF
>NA|NA|TRBJ1-1|TRBV5-6
TGTGCCAGCAGCTTGTTCGGGGCTGAAGCTTTCTTT
CASSLFGAEAFF
>NA|NA|TRBJ1-2|TRBV6-6
TGTGCCAGCAGTTACTCCCGGGGGCTCGGCTATGGCTACACCTTC
CASSYSRGLGYGYTF
>TRBD1|NA|TRBJ2-1|TRBV2
TGTGCCAGCAGTAAACCGGGACAGGGGTCCTACAATGAGCAGTTCTTC
CASSKPGQGSYNEQFF
>TRBD2|NA|TRBJ2-3|TRBV7-2
TGTGCCAGCAGCTTGACTAGCGCACTCGGGGATACGCAGTATTTT
CASSLTSALGDTQYF